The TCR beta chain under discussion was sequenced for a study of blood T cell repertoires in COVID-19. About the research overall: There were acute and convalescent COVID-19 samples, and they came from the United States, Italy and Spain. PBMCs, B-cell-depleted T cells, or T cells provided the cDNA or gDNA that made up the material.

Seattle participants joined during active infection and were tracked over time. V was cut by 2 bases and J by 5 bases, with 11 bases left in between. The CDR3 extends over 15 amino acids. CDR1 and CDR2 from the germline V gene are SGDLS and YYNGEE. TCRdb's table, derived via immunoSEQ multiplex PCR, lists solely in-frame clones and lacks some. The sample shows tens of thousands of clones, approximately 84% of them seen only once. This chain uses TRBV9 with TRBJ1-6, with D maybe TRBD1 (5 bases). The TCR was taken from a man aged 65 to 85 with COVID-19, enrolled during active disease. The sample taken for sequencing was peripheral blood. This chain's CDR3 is CASSVGGTHNSPLHF. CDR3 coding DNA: TGTGCCAGCAGCGTCGGGGGAACTCATAATTCACCCCTCCACTTT.